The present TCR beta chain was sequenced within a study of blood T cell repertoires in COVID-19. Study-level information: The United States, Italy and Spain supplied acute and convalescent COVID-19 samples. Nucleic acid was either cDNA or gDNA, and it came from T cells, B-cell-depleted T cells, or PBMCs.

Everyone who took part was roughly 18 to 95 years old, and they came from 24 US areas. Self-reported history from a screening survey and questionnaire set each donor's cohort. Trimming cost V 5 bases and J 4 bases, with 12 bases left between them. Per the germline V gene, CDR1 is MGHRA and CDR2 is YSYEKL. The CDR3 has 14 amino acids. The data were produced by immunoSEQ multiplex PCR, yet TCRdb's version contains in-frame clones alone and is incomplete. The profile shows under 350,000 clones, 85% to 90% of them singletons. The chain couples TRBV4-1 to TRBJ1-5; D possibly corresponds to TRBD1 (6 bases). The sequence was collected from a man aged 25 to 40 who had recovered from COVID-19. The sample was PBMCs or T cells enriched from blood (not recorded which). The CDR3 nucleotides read TGCGCCAGCAGCAAAATGAGGGGGAATCAGCCCCAGCATTTT. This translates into CASSKMRGNQPQHF.